A single TCR beta chain is shown here with its context. Its target is unknown. Germline V gene data show CDR1 as LNHDA and CDR2 as SQIVND (reference sequence). Trimming pared 7 bases from V and 1 base from J, leaving 8 bases between. The CDR3 contains 13 residues. Assays covered roughly 10^5 TCR templates per sample. Sequenced by immunoSEQ multiplex PCR; TCRdb stores in-frame clones only, minus some. The table lists tens of thousands of clones, approximately 96% of them singletons. The data belong to a study of siplizumab effects on memory and regulatory T cells. Findings and limits, study-wide: Alloreactive sequences traceable to unstimulated CD4+ memory cells declined significantly under siplizumab. Both greater diversity than memory cells and a major contribution to the alloresponse seemed to characterize naive T cells. Most proliferating CD4+ or CD8+ clones, roughly 75-95%, had no naive or memory assignment.

The receptor was derived from a human donor in good health. The sample consisted of naive CD4+ T cells sorted from blood. V usage is TRBV19 and J usage is TRBJ1-5; no reliable D call. CDR3 in DNA: TGTGCCAGTAATCATGCCAGCAATCAGCCCCAGCATTTT. Residues: CASNHASNQPQHF.